These 17 T cell receptor beta chains came from one sample sequenced in a study of T cell responses to AZD1222 COVID-19 vaccine. Produced via immunoSEQ multiplex PCR; TCRdb's table is partial and in-frame only. The data hold about 120,000 clones, with 75% to 90% observed a single time. Sequences were derived from peripheral blood, sampled on day 0 of AZD1222 vaccination. The receptor set was obtained from an adult in good health.

The DNA of the CDR3 is TGTGCCAGCTCACTTGCGCAGGACGGCTACACCTTC. This translates into CASSLAQDGYTF. The chain employs TRBV18 and TRBJ1-2; no clear D gene. The CDR3 contains 12 residues. Germline values: CDR1 KGHSH, CDR2 LQKENI. Trimming stripped 4 bases from V and 8 bases from J, with 11 bases between.

This chain connects TRBV9 to TRBJ2-7; TRBD1 aligns across 10 bases. CDR1 is SGDLS, CDR2 YYNGEE, per germline. Trimming took 0 bases from V and 5 from J; bases not matched to a gene: 5. The CDR3 contains 15 residues. CDR3 in DNA: TGTGCCAGCAGCGTAGGGACAGGGGGACGAAACGAGCAGTACTTC. Translating gives CASSVGTGGRNEQYF.

V is TRBV2 and J is TRBJ1-5; D possibly corresponds to TRBD1 (5 bases). Trimming left V 6 bases short and J 6 bases short, with 12 bases between. Per germline, CDR1 SNHLY and CDR2 FYNNEI. There are 13 residues in the CDR3. CDR3 sequence reads: CASRVQESQPQHF. CDR3 sequence (DNA): TGTGCCAGCAGGGTACAGGAGAGTCAGCCCCAGCATTTT. The full variable domain, in which reference TRBV2 and TRBJ1-5 provide the parts outside the CDR3, is EPEVTQTPSHQVTQMGQEVILRCVPISNHLYFYWYRQILGQKVEFLVSFYNNEISEKSEIFDDQFSVERPDGSNFTLKIRSTKLEDSAMYFCASRVQESQPQHFGDGTRLSIL.

This rearrangement joins TRBV14 to TRBJ2-7, with D perhaps TRBD1 or TRBD2 (5 bases each). V shed 1 base and J shed 8 bases, with 18 bases lying between them. Germline V gene sequence: CDR1 SGHDN, CDR2 FVKESK. This CDR3 spans 15 amino acids. This CDR3 is CASSQVGHWRGKQYF. The CDR3 DNA follows: TGTGCCAGCAGCCAAGTAGGACACTGGCGAGGGAAGCAGTACTTC.

CDR3 loop: CASSLSGAVGAQFF. The CDR3 DNA sequence: TGTGCCAGCAGCCTAAGCGGGGCGGTAGGGGCGCAGTTCTTC. V gene TRBV14 combines with J gene TRBJ2-1, with 7 bases matching TRBD2. CDR3 length: 14 amino acids. Germline-derived CDR1 and CDR2 are SGHDN and FVKESK. V lost 4 bases to trimming and J lost 12 bases; unmatched junction nucleotides: 12.

The chain has TRBV21-1 and TRBJ2-1; TRBD1, the table's D call, was not compared with the DNA. TRBV21-1 is a documented pseudogene. The CDR3 spans 15 residues. The DNA of the CDR3 is TGTGCCAGCAGCCACCGGACAGATCCCTACAATGAGCAGTTCTTC. It is translated as CASSHRTDPYNEQFF.

The genes are TRBV7-2 and TRBJ2-7, with D unresolved. Germline CDR1 and CDR2: SGHTA and FQGNSA. The V end lost 7 bases, the J end lost 2 bases, and 15 bases lay between the germline ends. The CDR3 has 14 amino acids. CDR3 protein: CASTSTRTAYEQYF. CDR3 coding DNA: TGTGCCAGCACCTCGACTCGGACCGCCTACGAGCAGTACTTC.

The gene calls are TRBV18 and TRBJ2-3; 9 positions match TRBD1. The CDR3 is 14 residues long. V shed 4 bases, J shed 5 bases, and the junction held 4 bases outside the gene matches. CDR1 and CDR2 from the germline V gene are KGHSH and LQKENI. CDR3 nucleotides: TGTGCCAGCTCACACAGGGGGCCAGGAGATACGCAGTATTTT. Protein product: CASSHRGPGDTQYF. The whole variable domain, remainder taken from reference TRBV18 and TRBJ2-3, is NAGVMQNPRHLVRRRGQEARLRCSPMKGHSHVYWYRQLPEEGLKFMVYLQKENIIDESGMPKERFSAEFPKEGPSILRIQQVVRGDSAAYFCASSHRGPGDTQYFGPGTRLTVL.

V usage is TRBV7-9 and J usage is TRBJ2-7, with D perhaps matching TRBD2 (6 bases). The CDR3 extends over 14 amino acids. Germline-derived CDR1 and CDR2 are SEHNR and FQNEAQ (reference sequence). V lost 1 base and J lost 2, with 9 bases in between. CDR3 loop: CASSLGTTPYEQYF. CDR3 bases: TGTGCCAGCAGCTTAGGGACTACCCCCTACGAGCAGTACTTC.

V usage is TRBV15 and J usage is TRBJ1-4; maybe TRBD1 (6 bases). V was cut by 3 bases and J by 6 bases, with 14 bases left in between. Germline values: CDR1 LNHNV, CDR2 YYDKDF (reference sequence). There are 15 residues in the CDR3. CDR3 sequence: CATSREQGWDEKLFF. The CDR3 DNA reads TGTGCCACCAGCAGGGAACAGGGTTGGGATGAAAAACTGTTTTTT.

The chain has TRBV30 and TRBJ1-6; D is perhaps TRBD1 (5 bases). The CDR3 runs to 15 residues. Germline V gene sequence: CDR1 GTSNPN, CDR2 SVGIG (reference sequence). V lost 3 bases to trimming and J lost 0 bases, with 9 bases between them. CDR3 loop: CAWSRGSSYNSPLHF. As DNA, the CDR3 is TGTGCCTGGAGCCGGGGCAGCTCCTATAATTCACCCCTCCACTTT.

This rearrangement joins TRBV6-2 or TRBV6-3 to TRBJ2-7, with D perhaps TRBD2 (6 bases). Per germline, CDR1 MNHEY and CDR2 SVGEGT. The V and J ends lost 5 bases and 1 base respectively, with 12 bases between them. This CDR3 is 14 amino acids long. CDR3 sequence: CASSTPGLSYEQYF. DNA for the CDR3: TGTGCCAGCAGTACCCCGGGACTGTCCTACGAGCAGTACTTC.

This chain links TRBV28 with TRBJ1-2; 8 bases match TRBD1. After removal of 7 bases from V and 0 bases from J, the junction contained 13 bases not matched to a gene. The length of the CDR3 is 17 residues. Germline CDR1 reads MDHEN; CDR2 reads SYDVKM. The CDR3 coding sequence is TGTGCCAGCACTCTTTCTCAGGGGGCGGGGGCTAACTATGGCTACACCTTC. Translation gives CASTLSQGAGANYGYTF.

The J gene is TRBJ2-2, the V gene TRBV27; D is uncertain. CDR3 length: 11 amino acids. Germline assignment: CDR1 MNHEY and CDR2 SMNVEV (reference sequence). The V end was cut by 10 bases, the J end by 8 bases, with 11 bases between. Here the CDR3 reads CATLGGGELFF. The CDR3, as DNA: TGTGCCACCCTAGGCGGAGGGGAGCTGTTTTTT.

The rearrangement links TRBV9 to TRBJ2-3, with 9 bases that match TRBD1. With V trimmed by 4 bases and J by 4 bases, 7 bases remained unmatched. The germline V gene has CDR1 SGDLS and CDR2 YYNGEE. The CDR3 spans 15 residues. The CDR3 bases are TGTGCCAGCAGCCCCCCCCGGACAGGGGCAGATACGCAGTATTTT. Its translation: CASSPPRTGADTQYF.

This sequence joins TRBV7-3 and TRBJ2-2; tentatively, D is TRBD1 (6 bases). Deletions cut 2 bases from V and 7 bases from J, with 8 bases between. This CDR3 has 13 residues. Germline CDR1 reads SGHTA; CDR2 reads FQGTGA. The DNA for the CDR3 is TGTGCCAGCAGCTTACGAGGGGGCGGGGAGCTGTTTTTT. It encodes CASSLRGGGELFF.

This sequence joins TRBV15 and TRBJ2-1; TRBD2 matches 10 bases. This CDR3 contains 15 residues. Germline loops: CDR1 LNHNV, CDR2 YYDKDF (reference sequence). Germline trimming cut 1 base from V and 15 bases from J; bases unmatched to any gene: 12. CDR3 residues: CATSRGGSSGRSVFF. Written as DNA, the CDR3 is TGTGCCACCAGCAGAGGGGGGAGTAGCGGGAGGAGCGTGTTCTTC.